There are a few counts of the clone carrying this TCR beta chain. Its antigen is unidentified. TCRdb reanalysed the RT-PCR reads using MiXCR and keeps one entry per CDR3 protein. In the table there are about 780,000 distinct CDR3 sequences, 15% to 20% of which are singletons. This sample was taken from a study of response to subunit inactivated influenza vaccine. Findings of the study overall: Authors suggested seasonal influenza vaccinations each recruit few new T cells.

Trimming took 3 bases from V and 6 from J; bases not matched to a gene: 6. The CDR3 consists of 14 residues. Germline V gene lookup returns CDR1 DFQATT and CDR2 SNEGSKA (reference sequence). This receptor was obtained from a man in his fifties or sixties who received an inactivated influenza vaccine. The chain couples TRBV20-1 to TRBJ1-5, with 9 bases aligning to TRBD1. Material: PBMCs from blood, obtained 5 to 6 days after vaccination. CDR3 residues: CSASPGQGLQPQHF. CDR3 bases: TGCAGTGCTAGTCCGGGACAGGGACTTCAGCCCCAGCATTTT.